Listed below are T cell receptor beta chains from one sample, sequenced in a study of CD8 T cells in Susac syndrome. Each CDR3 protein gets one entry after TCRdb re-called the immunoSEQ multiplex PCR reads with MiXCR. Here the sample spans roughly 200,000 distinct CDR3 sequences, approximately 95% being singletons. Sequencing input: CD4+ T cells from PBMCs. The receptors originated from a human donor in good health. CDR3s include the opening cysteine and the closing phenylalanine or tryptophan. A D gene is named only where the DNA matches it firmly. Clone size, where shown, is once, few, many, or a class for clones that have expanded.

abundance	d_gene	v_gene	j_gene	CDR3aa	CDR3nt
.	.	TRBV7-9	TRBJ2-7	CASSPEMGEQYF	TGTGCCAGCAGCCCAGAAATGGGGGAGCAGTACTTC
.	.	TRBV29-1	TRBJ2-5	CSVGGLPETQYF	TGCAGCGTTGGTGGGCTCCCAGAGACCCAGTACTTC
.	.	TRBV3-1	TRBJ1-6	CASSQGDSPLHF	TGTGCCAGCAGCCAAGGGGATTCACCCCTCCACTTT
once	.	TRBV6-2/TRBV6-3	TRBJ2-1	CASSYRLGGSYNEQFF	TGTGCCAGCAGTTACCGGTTGGGGGGCTCCTACAATGAGCAGTTCTTC
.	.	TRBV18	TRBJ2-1	CASSPPVAHSYNEQFF	TGTGCCAGCTCACCACCGGTAGCCCACTCCTACAATGAGCAGTTCTTC
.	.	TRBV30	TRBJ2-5	CAWSRGTQETQYF	TGTGCCTGGAGTAGAGGGACACAAGAGACCCAGTACTTC
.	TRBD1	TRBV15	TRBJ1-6	CATTTGDSPLHF	TGTGCCACCACTACAGGGGATTCACCCCTCCACTTT
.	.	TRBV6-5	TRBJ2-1	CASMKLGVNEQFF	TGTGCCAGCATGAAGTTGGGTGTGAATGAGCAGTTCTTC
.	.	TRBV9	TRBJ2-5	CASSVDSRGQETQYF	TGTGCCAGCAGCGTAGACTCCCGCGGCCAAGAGACCCAGTACTTC
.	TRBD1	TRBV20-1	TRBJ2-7	CSARTGVGVSKQYF	TGCAGTGCTAGGACAGGGGTTGGAGTCAGTAAGCAGTACTTC
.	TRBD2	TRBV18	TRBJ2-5	CASSPGLAGQETQYF	TGTGCCAGCTCACCGGGACTAGCGGGACAAGAGACCCAGTACTTC
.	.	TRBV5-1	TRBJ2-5	CASRDGSQETQYF	TGCGCCAGCAGAGATGGGAGTCAAGAGACCCAGTACTTC
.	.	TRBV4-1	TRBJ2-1	CASRVSNEQFF	TGCGCCAGCAGGGTGTCAAATGAGCAGTTCTTC
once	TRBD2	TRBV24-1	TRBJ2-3	CATSDSARLAETQYF	TGTGCCACCAGTGATTCGGCGAGGCTAGCGGAAACGCAGTATTTT
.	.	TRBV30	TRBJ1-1	CAWNRLNTEAFF	TGTGCCTGGAACCGGCTGAACACTGAAGCTTTCTTT
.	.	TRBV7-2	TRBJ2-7	CASSREGEQYF	TGTGCCAGCAGCCGAGAAGGGGAGCAGTACTTC
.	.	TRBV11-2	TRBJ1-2	CASSLNVQGQGYTF	TGTGCCAGCAGCTTAAACGTCCAGGGCCAAGGCTACACCTTC
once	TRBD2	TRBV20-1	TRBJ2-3	CSASRRELDTQYF	TGCAGTGCTAGTAGGCGGGAGTTGGATACGCAGTATTTT
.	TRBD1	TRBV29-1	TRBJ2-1	CSDRTGYNNEQFF	TGCAGCGACCGGACAGGGTATAACAATGAGCAGTTCTTC
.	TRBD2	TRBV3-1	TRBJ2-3	CASSHPAGVSDTQYF	TGTGCCAGCAGCCATCCAGCGGGAGTTTCAGATACGCAGTATTTT
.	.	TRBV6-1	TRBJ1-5	CASTPLAGVADQPQHF	TGTGCCAGCACGCCCTTAGCGGGGGTGGCGGATCAGCCCCAGCATTTT
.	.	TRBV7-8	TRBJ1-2	CASSQTRAAGFYGYTF	TGTGCCAGCAGCCAGACCCGGGCTGCGGGGTTCTATGGCTACACCTTC
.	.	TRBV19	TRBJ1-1	CASRPPSGRTEAFF	TGTGCCAGTAGACCGCCGTCAGGAAGGACTGAAGCTTTCTTT
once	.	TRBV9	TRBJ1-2	CASSVEGPYGYTF	TGTGCCAGCAGCGTGGAGGGTCCCTATGGCTACACCTTC
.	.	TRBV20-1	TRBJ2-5	CSATRAGTQYF	TGCAGTGCCACTCGGGCGGGGACCCAGTACTTC
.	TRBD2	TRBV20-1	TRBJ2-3	CSAHLAGGRNTQYF	TGCAGTGCTCATCTAGCGGGAGGTCGGAATACGCAGTATTTT
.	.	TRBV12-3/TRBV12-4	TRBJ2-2	CASRGLSNTGELFF	TGTGCCAGCCGGGGACTTTCGAACACCGGGGAGCTGTTTTTT
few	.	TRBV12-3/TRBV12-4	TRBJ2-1	CASSLGRHNEQFF	TGTGCCAGCAGTTTAGGCCGGCACAATGAGCAGTTCTTC
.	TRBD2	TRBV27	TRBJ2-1	CASSLRAAGDYNNEQFF	TGTGCCAGCAGTTTAAGGGCCGCGGGAGACTACAACAATGAGCAGTTCTTC
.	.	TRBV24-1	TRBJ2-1	CATSDNPGRPGREQFF	TGTGCCACCAGTGACAACCCCGGACGCCCCGGGCGGGAGCAGTTCTTC
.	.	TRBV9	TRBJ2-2	CASSVTDGTGELFF	TGTGCCAGCAGCGTGACTGACGGCACCGGGGAGCTGTTTTTT
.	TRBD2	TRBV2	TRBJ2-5	CASTPRLADQETQYF	TGTGCCAGCACCCCGAGACTAGCGGACCAAGAGACCCAGTACTTC
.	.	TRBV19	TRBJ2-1	CASSNSVGGQFF	TGTGCCAGTAGTAATAGCGTGGGGGGGCAGTTCTTC
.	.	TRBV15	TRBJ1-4	CATSTQFNEKLFF	TGTGCCACCAGCACCCAGTTTAATGAAAAACTGTTTTTT
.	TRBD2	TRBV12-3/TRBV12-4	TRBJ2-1	CASSLSAGGPIEQFF	TGTGCCAGCAGTTTATCGGCGGGAGGGCCCATTGAGCAGTTCTTC
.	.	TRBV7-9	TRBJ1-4	CASSPGPNEKLFF	TGTGCCAGCAGCCCGGGACCGAATGAAAAACTGTTTTTT
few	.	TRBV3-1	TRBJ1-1	CASSQQNTEAFF	TGTGCCAGCAGCCAACAGAACACTGAAGCTTTCTTT
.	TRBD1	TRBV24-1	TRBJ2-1	CAVGQGINEQFF	TGTGCCGTGGGACAGGGGATCAATGAGCAGTTCTTC
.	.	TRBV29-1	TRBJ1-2	CSVAIQPTNYGYTF	TGCAGCGTTGCGATTCAGCCTACTAACTATGGCTACACCTTC
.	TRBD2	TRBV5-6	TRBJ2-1	CASSLWGLAGADEQFF	TGTGCCAGCAGCTTATGGGGACTAGCGGGGGCGGATGAGCAGTTCTTC
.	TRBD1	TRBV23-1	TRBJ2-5	CASPTRAPDRVETQYF	TGCGCCAGCCCCACTAGGGCCCCGGACAGGGTTGAGACCCAGTACTTC
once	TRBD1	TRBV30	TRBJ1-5	CAWSPGTGGPPQHF	TGTGCCTGGAGCCCTGGGACAGGGGGGCCGCCCCAGCATTTT
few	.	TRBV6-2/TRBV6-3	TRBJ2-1	CASSYVEEQFF	TGTGCCAGCAGTTACGTAGAGGAGCAGTTCTTC
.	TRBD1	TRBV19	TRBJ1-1	CASQTGGFKNTEAFF	TGTGCCAGTCAGACAGGGGGGTTTAAGAACACTGAAGCTTTCTTT